The present T cell receptor (beta chain) was sequenced within a study of blood T cells in healthy people across ages. Study as a whole: There was about one barcoded beta molecule captured by template switching per two T cells.

About this clonotype: The antigen remains unidentified.

The V and J ends lost 4 bases and 7 bases, in that order; junction bases with no gene match: 10. The CDR3 has 17 residues. CDR1 LGHDT and CDR2 YNNKEL come from the germline V gene (reference sequence). For every donor, a draw yielded around 10 milliliters of peripheral blood. Findings and caveats of the study: CMV status of donors was unknown, possibly confounding expanded clonotype changes.

Next came a second PCR, run for about 6 to 11 cycles, which used a sample-barcoded 5' primer along with a J-beta primer mix. TCRdb independently ran MiXCR on the 5' RACE reads; one entry per CDR3 protein. The sample shows roughly 1.9 million distinct CDR3 sequences, about 39% of them seen only once. Sequencing used blood. The sequence was obtained from a human donor in good health. V usage is TRBV3-1 and J usage is TRBJ2-1; 13 bases map to TRBD2. The CDR3 spells CASSPTSGGPGGNEQFF. The CDR3 coding sequence is TGTGCCAGCAGCCCGACTAGCGGGGGGCCTGGGGGGAATGAGCAGTTCTTC.